The clone carrying this T cell receptor (beta chain) was seen many times. Regarding time point: sample taken at primary tumor resection. The authors sequenced whole RNA from tumor, nontumor lung or frozen PBMC without sorting. Every cDNA TCR molecule received its own unique molecular identifier. TCRdb analysed the 5' RACE reads with MiXCR anew, one entry per CDR3 protein. Among some 41,000 distinct CDR3 sequences listed, about 6.7% were seen once. This sample was taken from a study of spatial heterogeneity in lung cancer. The CDR3 contains 17 residues. The V and J ends lost 6 bases and 3 bases respectively, with 24 bases between them. The germline gives CDR1 SNHLY, CDR2 FYNNEI.

The rearrangement uses TRBV2 and TRBJ2-7; D uncertain. Specimen: PBMCs, collected at surgery. The receptor comes from a female donor with early-stage non-small cell lung cancer. The CDR3 DNA is TGTGCCAGCAGAAGCAGCAGCTTCCCTTCCCCGTACTACGAGCAGTACTTC. Encoded protein: CASRSSSFPSPYYEQYF.